This T cell receptor beta chain originates from a study of blood T cell repertoires in COVID-19. Study in general: Acute and convalescent COVID-19 samples came from the United States, Italy and Spain. T cells, B-cell-depleted T cells, or PBMCs supplied cDNA or gDNA.

In the source study's methods: Reference gene primers were amplified, and this amplification served to estimate nucleated cell counts. Profiled with immunoSEQ multiplex PCR; TCRdb holds only in-frame clones, not every one. That table is the source of V, J and clone size, and D and trimming were worked out from the DNA. The profile shows roughly 200,000 clones, about 86% of them singletons. Trimming removed 3 bases from V and 0 bases from J; junction bases left unmatched: 4. From germline, CDR1 is GTSNPN and CDR2 SVGIG (reference sequence). The CDR3 runs to 15 residues. Source material: peripheral blood. This TCR came from a man aged 35-49 years with active or convalescent COVID-19. This chain uses TRBV30 with TRBJ1-5; 8 bases are a match to TRBD1. The CDR3 here is CAWSRQGYSNQPQHF. As DNA, the CDR3 is TGTGCCTGGAGCCGACAGGGGTATAGCAATCAGCCCCAGCATTTT.